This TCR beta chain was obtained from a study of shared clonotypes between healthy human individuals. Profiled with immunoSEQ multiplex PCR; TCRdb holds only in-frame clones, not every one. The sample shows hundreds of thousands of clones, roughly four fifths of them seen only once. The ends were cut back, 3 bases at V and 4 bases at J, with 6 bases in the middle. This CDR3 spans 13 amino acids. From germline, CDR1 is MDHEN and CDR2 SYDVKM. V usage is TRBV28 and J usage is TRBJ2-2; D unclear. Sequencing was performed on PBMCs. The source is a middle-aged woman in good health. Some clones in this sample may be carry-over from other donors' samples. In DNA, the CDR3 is TGTGCCAGCAGTTTCTTAGGCACCGGGGAGCTGTTTTTT. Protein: CASSFLGTGELFF.